The 29 T cell receptor beta chains given below trace back to one sample, sequenced in a study of T cells in Graves' hyperthyroidism and ophthalmopathy (dated by TCRdb to between 2019 and 2020). Libraries were built with multiplex PCR. Sequenced on an Illumina HiSeq 2000. TCR beta CDR3 regions were amplified from RNA transcripts. For the first round of RT-PCR on the TCR CDR3, the HTBI primer set was used together with the Qiagen OneStep RT-PCR kit. The public reads were reanalyzed by TCRdb: fastp trimming at Q25, MiXCR alignment, in-frame beta chains only. Entries are consolidated by CDR3 protein sequence, retaining the most common genes and DNA. The sample table records hundreds of thousands of distinct CDR3 sequences; 16% of these occur just once. Of the sample, around a sixth is held by the ten largest clones. Sequenced input: blood. The receptors originated from a woman aged 18 to 35 with Graves' hyperthyroidism.

This chain connects TRBV4-3 to TRBJ2-3; 8 nucleotides align to TRBD2. CDR3 size: 16 residues. The V segment lost 1 base and the J segment 2 bases; nucleotides outside the gene matches: 5. In germline, CDR1 is LGHNA, CDR2 YSLEER. The CDR3 here is CASSQVGGGNTDTQYF. Here the CDR3 DNA reads TGCGCCAGCAGCCAAGTGGGCGGGGGGAACACAGATACGCAGTATTTT.

This clonotype was detected many times. The chain joins TRBV20-1 to TRBJ2-3, with TRBD2 identical over 8 bases. Per the germline V gene, CDR1 is DFQATT and CDR2 is SNEGSKA (reference sequence). CDR3 length equals 15 residues. V dropped 0 bases and J dropped 5; count of bases not matched to a gene: 7. The CDR3 nucleotides read TGCAGTGCTAGAGATTTGCGGGGGGATGGAGATACGCAGTATTTT. It is translated as CSARDLRGDGDTQYF.

V is TRBV4-3 and J is TRBJ1-1; D is unresolved. The V end was cut by 5 bases, the J end by 0 bases, with 7 bases between. This CDR3 region has 13 residues. Germline CDR1 and CDR2: LGHNA and YSLEER. CDR3 nucleotide sequence: TGCGCCAGCAGCAGCACAATGAACACTGAAGCTTTCTTT. The encoded protein is CASSSTMNTEAFF.

V and J are TRBV6-5 and TRBJ2-1; D gene uncertain. The CDR3 loop spans 13 amino acids. V was pared by 0 bases and J by 8 bases, with 8 bases between. Germline V lookup: CDR1 MNHEY, CDR2 SVGAGI. CDR3 sequence reads: CASSYSIWDEQFF. The CDR3 nucleotides read TGTGCCAGCAGTTACTCGATATGGGATGAGCAGTTCTTC.

To note about this clonotype: A single base separates this from a much larger clone, so it may be a read error. The chain links TRBV3-1 to TRBJ2-5; 7 bases map to TRBD1. Germline CDR1 reads LGHDT; CDR2 reads YNNKEL (reference sequence). There are 13 residues in the CDR3. The CDR3: CASSGDRKETPYF. The CDR3 region has the DNA TGTGCCAGCAGCGGGGACAGAAAAGAGACCCCGTACTTC.

In this sample, this clonotype turned up many times. The chain recombines TRBV20-1 with TRBJ2-5; D tentatively fits TRBD1 or TRBD2 (5 bases each). The CDR3 extends over 15 amino acids. Germline CDR1 DFQATT, CDR2 SNEGSKA (reference sequence). Trimming left V 5 bases short and J 2 bases short, with 18 bases between. Here the CDR3 DNA reads TGCAGTGCTTCCCCCCCGGGACGCCCACAAGAGACCCAGTACTTC. It translates to CSASPPGRPQETQYF.

This clonotype came up many times. The chain carries TRBV20-1 and TRBJ2-1; no reliable D call. This CDR3 is 14 amino acids long. Germline V gene data show CDR1 as DFQATT and CDR2 as SNEGSKA (reference sequence). The V and J ends lost 0 bases and 4 bases respectively, with 10 bases between them. The CDR3 here is CSARDQAAYNEQFF. Here the CDR3 DNA reads TGCAGTGCTAGAGACCAGGCAGCTTACAATGAGCAGTTCTTC.

This clonotype came up a few times. This rearrangement joins TRBV24-1 to TRBJ2-5, with D perhaps TRBD2 (6 bases). The CDR3 covers 14 residues. Trimming removed 9 bases at V and 2 bases at J, with 15 bases between. From germline, CDR1 is KGHDR and CDR2 SFDVKD. The CDR3 reads CATQGASAQETQYF. CDR3 nucleotides: TGTGCCACCCAGGGAGCTAGCGCTCAAGAGACCCAGTACTTC.

This clonotype came up a few times. The chain has TRBV5-8 and TRBJ2-2; 7 bases agree with TRBD2. CDR1 and CDR2 from the germline V gene are SGHTS and YDEGEE. The CDR3 has 17 amino acids. V shed 4 bases, J shed 1 base, and the junction held 10 bases outside the gene matches. CDR3 DNA: TGTGCCAGCAGCCAACATGGGGGGGGGATGAACACCGGGGAGCTGTTTTTT. Its translation: CASSQHGGGMNTGELFF.

In this sample, this clonotype turned up many times. This sequence joins TRBV12-3 or TRBV12-4 and TRBJ1-4; 7 bases map to TRBD1. V lost 2 bases and J lost 7; bases outside the gene matches: 7. This CDR3 has 15 residues. The CDR3 nucleotides read TGTGCCAGCAGTTTACGGACAGGAACAAGTGAAAAACTGTTTTTT. Translation gives CASSLRTGTSEKLFF.

The table lists this clonotype with a few counts. The chain carries TRBV20-1 and TRBJ2-7, with no clear D. This CDR3 has 15 residues. Trimming took 4 bases from V and 2 from J, leaving 18 bases between them. Germline assignment: CDR1 DFQATT and CDR2 SNEGSKA (reference sequence). This CDR3 reads CSATSWVSRTYEQYF. CDR3 nucleotide sequence: TGCAGTGCTACGAGTTGGGTGTCCAGAACCTACGAGCAGTACTTC.

The V call is TRBV6-1, the J call TRBJ2-3; 8 positions match TRBD1. The CDR3 spans 17 residues. V lost 6 bases, J lost 0 bases, and 11 bases stayed unmatched. Germline loops: CDR1 MNHNS, CDR2 SASEGT. The CDR3 here is CASRAGGSLLSTDTQYF. In DNA form, the CDR3 reads TGTGCCAGCAGGGCAGGGGGCTCTTTACTAAGCACAGATACGCAGTATTTT.

This clonotype has a count of ten or more. This chain joins TRBV7-2 and TRBJ1-6; TRBD1 might be the D (5 bases). Germline lookup yields CDR1 SGHTA and CDR2 FQGNSA. Deletions cut 1 base from V and 10 bases from J, with 11 bases between. The CDR3 is made up of 14 amino acids. The CDR3 DNA follows: TGTGCCAGCAGCTTAGTCGGGGACGGGTCACCCCTCCACTTT. This gives the protein CASSLVGDGSPLHF. The entire variable domain, with the rest obtained from reference TRBV7-2 and TRBJ1-6, is as follows: GAGVSQSPSNKVTEKGKDVELRCDPISGHTALYWYRQSLGQGLEFLIYFQGNSAPDKSGLPSDRFSAERTGGSVSTLTIQRTQQEDSAVYLCASSLVGDGSPLHFGNGTRLTVT.

This clonotype occurred many times. The chain combines TRBV2 with TRBJ2-5; D might be TRBD1 (5 bases). The CDR3 spans 11 residues. Trimming stripped 7 bases from V and 13 bases from J, with 16 bases between. The germline V gene encodes CDR1 SNHLY and CDR2 FYNNEI. This CDR3 reads CASKGHLGLYF. CDR3 sequence (DNA): TGTGCCAGCAAAGGACACCTCGGGTTGTACTTC.

As for this clonotype: One junction end disagrees with the germline gene, perhaps due to a read error. The chain uses TRBV28 and TRBJ1-1; 7 bases agree with TRBD1. Germline CDR1 MDHEN, CDR2 SYDVKM. This CDR3 region has 17 residues. The DNA for the CDR3 is TGTACCAGCACCTTAATCCAAAAGGGAATACAGGGGACTGAAGCTTTCTTT. Residues: CTSTLIQKGIQGTEAFF.

The sample holds many counts of this clonotype. The chain combines TRBV11-2 with TRBJ2-7, with a tentative D call TRBD1 (6 bases). The CDR3 is 15 residues long. V lost 4 bases, J lost 3 bases, and 16 bases lay in between. Germline V gene lookup returns CDR1 SGHAT and CDR2 FQNNGV. CDR3 sequence reads: CASSSPRTADYEQYF. The CDR3 DNA is TGTGCCAGCAGCTCCCCTCGGACAGCGGACTACGAGCAGTACTTC.

This clonotype was observed many times. This sequence joins TRBV3-1 and TRBJ1-5; D unclear. The CDR3 consists of 15 residues. The germline V gene has CDR1 LGHDT and CDR2 YNNKEL (reference sequence). Trimming removed 1 base from V and 0 bases from J, with 7 bases in between. CDR3 in amino acids: CASSQGGYSNQPQHF. CDR3 coding DNA: TGTGCCAGCAGCCAAGGGGGATATAGCAATCAGCCCCAGCATTTT. Filled out from reference TRBV3-1 and TRBJ1-5, the complete variable domain reads DTAVSQTPKYLVTQMGNDKSIKCEQNLGHDTMYWYKQDSKKFLKIMFSYNNKELIINETVPNRFSPKSPDKAHLNLHINSLELGDSAVYFCASSQGGYSNQPQHFGDGTRLSIL.

This clonotype was detected only a few times. At one of its ends the junction is not consistent with the germline gene, which may arise from a read error. The CDR3 spells CASSLYGGTRSTDTRYF. CDR3 coding DNA: TGTGCCAGCAGTTTATATGGGGGGACCCGTAGCACAGATACGCGGTATTTT. V usage is TRBV27 and J usage is TRBJ2-3; perhaps TRBD2 as D (6 bases). From germline, CDR1 is MNHEY and CDR2 SMNVEV (reference sequence). The CDR3 is 17 amino acids.

This rearrangement joins TRBV7-2 to TRBJ1-6; D not resolved. CDR3 length equals 16 residues. Trimming took off 2 bases at V and 0 bases at J, with 8 bases between the two ends. Germline-derived CDR1 and CDR2 are SGHTA and FQGNSA. As DNA, the CDR3 is TGTGCCAGCAGCTTACAGCAGAGCTCCTATAATTCACCCCTCCACTTT. This translates into CASSLQQSSYNSPLHF.

There are many counts of this clonotype. This chain uses TRBV30 with TRBJ1-2; 7 bases are a match to TRBD1. Germline assignment: CDR1 GTSNPN and CDR2 SVGIG (reference sequence). V lost 4 bases, J lost 3 bases, and 2 bases stayed unmatched. This CDR3 contains 12 residues. For the CDR3, the DNA is TGTGCCTGGAACAGGGGATACTATGGCTACACCTTC. It encodes CAWNRGYYGYTF. Combining the CDR3 with reference TRBV30 and TRBJ1-2 gives the whole variable domain SQTIHQWPATLVQPVGSPLSLECTVEGTSNPNLYWYRQAAGRGLQLLFYSVGIGQISSEVPQNLSASRPQDRQFILSSKKLLLSDSGFYLCAWNRGYYGYTFGSGTRLTVV.

This clonotype was detected many times. This chain links TRBV27 with TRBJ2-7; no firm D call. Germline V CDR1 and CDR2: MNHEY, SMNVEV (reference sequence). The length of the CDR3 is 13 residues. Trimming shortened V by 3 bases and J by 2 bases, and 8 bases separated the two germline ends. The CDR3 sequence is CASSFVGTYEQYF. CDR3 nucleotides: TGTGCCAGCAGTTTTGTTGGCACCTACGAGCAGTACTTC.

In its sample, this clonotype was seen many times. V is TRBV20-1 and J is TRBJ2-5; 11 nucleotides line up with TRBD2. The CDR3 runs to 15 residues. Germline values: CDR1 DFQATT, CDR2 SNEGSKA (reference sequence). Germline trimming cut 0 bases from V and 2 bases from J; bases unmatched to any gene: 2. CDR3 region: CSAREGTSGQETQYF. In DNA, the CDR3 is TGCAGTGCTAGAGAAGGGACTAGCGGTCAAGAGACCCAGTACTTC.

This clonotype showed up just a few times. The chain recombines TRBV10-3 with TRBJ1-2, with D uncertain. V dropped 6 bases and J dropped 0 bases, with 5 bases sitting between them. This CDR3 is built from 12 residues. CDR1 ENHRY and CDR2 SYGVKD come from the germline V gene. The CDR3 protein is CAIRDPNYGYTF. DNA of the CDR3: TGTGCCATCAGGGACCCTAACTATGGCTACACCTTC.

Comment on this clonotype: This may come from a read error, since a much larger clone is one base off. This chain links TRBV12-3 or TRBV12-4 with TRBJ2-3, with D uncertain. The CDR3 extends over 14 amino acids. The CDR3 is CASRLGPLVDTQYF. The CDR3 DNA reads as TGTGCCAGCAGGTTAGGGCCCTTGGTCGATACGCAGTATTTT.

This rearrangement joins TRBV2 to TRBJ1-2; D unresolved. Trimming stripped 3 bases from V and 6 bases from J, with 17 bases between. There are 15 residues in the CDR3. Germline CDR1 and CDR2: SNHLY and FYNNEI. The CDR3 DNA follows: TGTGCCAGCAGTGATAGGCGGCTTTTTAAAAATGGCTACACCTTC. Translated, it gives CASSDRRLFKNGYTF.

A single count supports this clonotype. The chain is built from TRBV7-9 and TRBJ2-2; D is undetermined. Trimming stripped 5 bases from V and 0 bases from J, with 13 bases between. This CDR3 has 16 residues. Germline-derived CDR1 and CDR2 are SEHNR and FQNEAQ (reference sequence). CDR3 in DNA: TGTGCCAGCAGCCCCCGACTTTCCTCGAACACCGGGGAGCTGTTTTTT. Translating gives CASSPRLSSNTGELFF.

The table lists this clonotype with many counts. The rearrangement uses TRBV4-3 and TRBJ1-5; D is perhaps TRBD1 (5 bases). This CDR3 is 15 amino acids long. Germline V CDR1 and CDR2: LGHNA, YSLEER. V lost 3 bases, J lost 0 bases, and 9 bases lay in between. In nucleotides, the CDR3 is TGCGCCAGCAGCCACGGACACCTTAGCAATCAGCCCCAGCATTTT. It specifies CASSHGHLSNQPQHF.

This clonotype was detected many times. The chain uses TRBV27 and TRBJ2-5; no firm D call. V lost 1 base, J lost 2 bases, and 14 bases lay in between. Germline lookup yields CDR1 MNHEY and CDR2 SMNVEV (reference sequence). The CDR3 consists of 16 residues. The DNA for the CDR3 is TGTGCCAGCAGTTTATGGAGTGGGCAGATACAAGAGACCCAGTACTTC. Its translation: CASSLWSGQIQETQYF.

This clonotype was seen a handful of times. V is TRBV2 and J is TRBJ1-6, with 10 bases that match TRBD1. Trimming at V came to 3 bases and at J to 6 bases, leaving 2 bases not matched to a gene. Germline V gene data show CDR1 as SNHLY and CDR2 as FYNNEI. The CDR3 has 15 residues. CDR3: CASSDRTGGNSPLHF. Written as DNA, the CDR3 is TGTGCCAGCAGTGATAGGACAGGGGGTAATTCACCCCTCCACTTT. Full variable domain (missing parts from reference TRBV2 and TRBJ1-6): EPEVTQTPSHQVTQMGQEVILRCVPISNHLYFYWYRQILGQKVEFLVSFYNNEISEKSEIFDDQFSVERPDGSNFTLKIRSTKLEDSAMYFCASSDRTGGNSPLHFGNGTRLTVT.